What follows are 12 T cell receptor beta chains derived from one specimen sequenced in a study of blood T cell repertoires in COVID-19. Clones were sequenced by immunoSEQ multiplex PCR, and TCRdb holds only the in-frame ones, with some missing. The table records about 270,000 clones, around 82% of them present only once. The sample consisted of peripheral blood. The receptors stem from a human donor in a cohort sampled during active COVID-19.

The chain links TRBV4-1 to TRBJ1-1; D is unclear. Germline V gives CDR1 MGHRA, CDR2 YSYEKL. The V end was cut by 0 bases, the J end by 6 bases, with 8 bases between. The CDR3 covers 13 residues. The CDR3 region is CASSQDLRPEAFF. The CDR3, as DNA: TGCGCCAGCAGCCAAGATCTGCGGCCTGAAGCTTTCTTT.

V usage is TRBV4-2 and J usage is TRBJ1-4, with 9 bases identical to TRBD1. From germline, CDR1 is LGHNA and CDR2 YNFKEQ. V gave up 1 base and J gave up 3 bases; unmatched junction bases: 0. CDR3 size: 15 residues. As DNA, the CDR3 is TGTGCCAGCAGCCAAGGACAGGGGGCTAATGAAAAACTGTTTTTT. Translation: CASSQGQGANEKLFF.

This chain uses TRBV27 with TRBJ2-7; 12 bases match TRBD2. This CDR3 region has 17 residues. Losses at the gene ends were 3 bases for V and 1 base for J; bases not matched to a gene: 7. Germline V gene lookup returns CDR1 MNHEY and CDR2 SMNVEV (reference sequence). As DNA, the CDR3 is TGTGCCAGCAGTTTTCCTAGCGGGAGGGCCGGGTCCTACGAGCAGTACTTC. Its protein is CASSFPSGRAGSYEQYF.

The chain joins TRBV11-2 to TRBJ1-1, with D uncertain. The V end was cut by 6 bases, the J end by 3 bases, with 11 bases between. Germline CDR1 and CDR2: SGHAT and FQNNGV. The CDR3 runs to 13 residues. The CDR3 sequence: CASSIYGDTEAFF. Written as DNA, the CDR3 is TGTGCCAGCAGTATCTACGGGGACACTGAAGCTTTCTTT.

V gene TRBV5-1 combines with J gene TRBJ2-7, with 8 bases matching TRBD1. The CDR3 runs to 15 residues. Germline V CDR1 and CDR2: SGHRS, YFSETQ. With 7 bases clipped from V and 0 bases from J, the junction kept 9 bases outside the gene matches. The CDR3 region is CASGESGGLSYEQYF. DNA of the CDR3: TGCGCCAGCGGGGAATCAGGGGGCCTCTCCTACGAGCAGTACTTC.

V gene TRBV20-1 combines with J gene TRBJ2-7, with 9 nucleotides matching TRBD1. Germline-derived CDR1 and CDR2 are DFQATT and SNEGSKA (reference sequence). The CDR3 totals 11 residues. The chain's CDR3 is CTGQGIYEQYF. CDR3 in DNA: TGCACGGGACAGGGTATTTACGAGCAGTACTTC.

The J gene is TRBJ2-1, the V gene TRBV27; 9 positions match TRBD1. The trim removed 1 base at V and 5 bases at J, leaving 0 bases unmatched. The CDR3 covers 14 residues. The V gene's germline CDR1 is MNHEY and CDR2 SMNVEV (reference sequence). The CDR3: CASSLWDRDNEQFF. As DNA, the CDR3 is TGTGCCAGCAGTTTATGGGACAGGGACAATGAGCAGTTCTTC.

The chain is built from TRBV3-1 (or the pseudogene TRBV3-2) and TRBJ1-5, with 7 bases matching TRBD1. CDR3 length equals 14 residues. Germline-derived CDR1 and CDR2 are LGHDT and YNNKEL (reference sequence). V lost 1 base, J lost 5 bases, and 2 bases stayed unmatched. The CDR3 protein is CASSQGQGDQPQHF. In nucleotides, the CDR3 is TGTGCCAGCAGCCAAGGCCAGGGGGATCAGCCCCAGCATTTT.

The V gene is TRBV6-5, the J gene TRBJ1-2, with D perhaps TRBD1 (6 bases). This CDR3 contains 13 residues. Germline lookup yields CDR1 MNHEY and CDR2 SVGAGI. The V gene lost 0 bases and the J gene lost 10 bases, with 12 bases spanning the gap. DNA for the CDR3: TGTGCCAGCAGTTACTCAAAGGACAGCGACTACACCTTC. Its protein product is CASSYSKDSDYTF.

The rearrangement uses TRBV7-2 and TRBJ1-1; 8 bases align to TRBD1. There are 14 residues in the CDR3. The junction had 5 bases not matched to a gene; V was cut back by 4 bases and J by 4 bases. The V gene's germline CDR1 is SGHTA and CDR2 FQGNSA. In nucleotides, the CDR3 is TGTGCCAGCAGCTCCAGGGGGCTGGGCACTGAAGCTTTCTTT. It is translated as CASSSRGLGTEAFF.

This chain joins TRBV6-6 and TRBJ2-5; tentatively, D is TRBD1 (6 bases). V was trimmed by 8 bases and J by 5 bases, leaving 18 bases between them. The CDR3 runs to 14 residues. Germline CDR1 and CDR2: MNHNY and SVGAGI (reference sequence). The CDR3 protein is CASGRQEVEETQYF. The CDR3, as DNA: TGTGCCAGCGGGAGACAGGAGGTGGAGGAGACCCAGTACTTC.

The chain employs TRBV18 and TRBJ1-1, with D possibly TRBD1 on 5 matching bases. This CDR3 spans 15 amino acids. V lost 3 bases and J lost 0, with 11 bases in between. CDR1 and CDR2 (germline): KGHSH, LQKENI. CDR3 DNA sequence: TGTGCCAGCTCACCGGCGGAGGGGCTGAACACTGAAGCTTTCTTT. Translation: CASSPAEGLNTEAFF.